The clone carrying this T cell receptor beta chain was observed a few times. The sample comes from a study of T-cell memory formation after mild COVID-19. This CDR3 has 12 amino acids. Germline-derived CDR1 and CDR2 are GTSNPN and SVGIG (reference sequence). V was pared by 3 bases and J by 1 base, with 4 bases between. From the 5' RACE reads, TCRdb called clonotypes with MiXCR, one entry per CDR3 protein. In the table there are fewer than 250,000 distinct CDR3 sequences, around 16% of which are singletons. Specimen: PBMCs or a T cell subset sorted from them (not recorded which). This TCR was sampled from an adult woman who had mild COVID-19 (a few samples of this study predate the infection). Cell type and time point are not known. The gene calls are TRBV30 and TRBJ2-1; the D is unclear. In nucleotides, the CDR3 is TGTGCCTGGAGAGGTTCCTACAATGAGCAGTTCTTC. This encodes CAWRGSYNEQFF.